A single sample is the source of the 18 T cell receptor beta chains below, sequenced in a study of T cell responses to AZD1222 COVID-19 vaccine. This table comes from immunoSEQ multiplex PCR, and its TCRdb copy is limited to in-frame clones, with some not included. This table holds 90,000 to 150,000 clones, around 90% found once. Specimen: peripheral blood, collected on day 0 of AZD1222 vaccination. Receptors were obtained from an adult in good health.

The chain recombines TRBV29-1 with TRBJ2-7; D may be TRBD1 (5 bases). Germline lookup yields CDR1 SQVTM and CDR2 ANQGSEA. The CDR3 spans 12 residues. Trimming shortened V by 6 bases and J by 5 bases, and 14 bases separated the two germline ends. The CDR3 sequence: CSVLAGLDEQYF. In DNA form, the CDR3 reads TGCAGCGTCCTGGCAGGGCTCGACGAGCAGTACTTC.

This clone has more than one count but fewer than ten. This chain joins TRBV18 and TRBJ1-1; possibly TRBD1 for D (5 bases). V gave up 3 bases and J gave up 5 bases, with 16 bases separating them. Germline CDR1 is KGHSH and CDR2 is LQKENI. The CDR3 spans 15 residues. The CDR3 DNA sequence: TGTGCCAGCTCACCGCGCTCGGGGGAAGGGACTGAAGCTTTCTTT. Translation gives CASSPRSGEGTEAFF. Supplemented by reference TRBV18 and TRBJ1-1, the full variable domain reads NAGVMQNPRHLVRRRGQEARLRCSPMKGHSHVYWYRQLPEEGLKFMVYLQKENIIDESGMPKERFSAEFPKEGPSILRIQQVVRGDSAAYFCASSPRSGEGTEAFFGQGTRLTVV.

The chain employs TRBV9 and TRBJ2-3; D perhaps matches TRBD1 (6 bases). Germline V lookup: CDR1 SGDLS, CDR2 YYNGEE. V dropped 0 bases and J dropped 2 bases, with 13 bases sitting between them. The CDR3 consists of 16 residues. CDR3 in amino acids: CASSVVGGQNTDTQYF. In DNA, the CDR3 is TGTGCCAGCAGCGTAGTTGGGGGCCAGAACACAGATACGCAGTATTTT.

J is TRBJ2-3 and V is TRBV14; 12 nucleotides match TRBD2. Germline CDR1 SGHDN, CDR2 FVKESK. The CDR3 has 18 residues. J lost 1 base, V lost 4 bases, and 9 bases had no gene match. The CDR3 DNA reads TGTGCCAGCAGCCCCTATGGGACTAGCGGGTACCGCACAGATACGCAGTATTTT. Its translation: CASSPYGTSGYRTDTQYF.

The chain is built from TRBV19 and TRBJ1-5, with D tentatively TRBD1 (6 bases). This CDR3 has 14 amino acids. Germline CDR1 is LNHDA and CDR2 is SQIVND (reference sequence). Trimming shortened V by 5 bases and J by 7 bases, and 15 bases separated the two germline ends. CDR3 region: CASSRGRGGQPQHF. Written as DNA, the CDR3 is TGTGCCAGTAGTCGTGGCAGGGGTGGCCAGCCCCAGCATTTT.

This sequence joins TRBV7-3 and TRBJ2-2; 9 nucleotides align to TRBD1. The length of the CDR3 is 17 residues. V shed 5 bases, J shed 5 bases, and the junction held 12 bases outside the gene matches. CDR1 is SGHTA and CDR2 is FQGTGA in the germline V gene. The CDR3 DNA follows: TGTGCCAGCAGCCCCTCTGCCGGGACAGGGCAGACCGGGGAGCTGTTTTTT. Translating gives CASSPSAGTGQTGELFF. Looking up the rest from reference TRBV7-3 and TRBJ2-2 gives the full variable domain: GAGVSQTPSNKVTEKGKYVELRCDPISGHTALYWYRQSLGQGPEFLIYFQGTGAADDSGLPNDRFFAVRPEGSVSTLKIQRTERGDSAVYLCASSPSAGTGQTGELFFGEGSRLTVL.

The chain has TRBV29-1 and TRBJ1-2; D not resolved. CDR1 is SQVTM, CDR2 ANQGSEA, per germline. V was cut by 4 bases and J by 4 bases, with 13 bases left in between. This CDR3 contains 13 residues. The CDR3 sequence: CSVVGRLSYGYTF. Written as DNA, the CDR3 is TGCAGCGTTGTGGGTCGTCTCTCCTATGGCTACACCTTC.

V gene TRBV20-1 combines with J gene TRBJ2-7, with D possibly matching TRBD1 (5 bases). The CDR3 extends over 12 amino acids. V lost 3 bases to trimming and J lost 7 bases, with 13 bases between them. From germline, CDR1 is DFQATT and CDR2 SNEGSKA (reference sequence). CDR3 DNA sequence: TGCAGTGCTAGTGGAAGGGGCGAGGAGCAGTACTTC. Amino acids: CSASGRGEEQYF.

The CDR3 nucleotides are TGTGCCAGCAGTTACCCGGGACTAGCGGGAGTCGAGCAGTACTTC. This sequence encodes CASSYPGLAGVEQYF. The rearrangement joins TRBV6-5 to TRBJ2-7; TRBD2 matches 14 bases. Germline CDR1 reads MNHEY; CDR2 reads SVGAGI. The CDR3 has 15 amino acids. Losses at the gene ends were 2 bases for V and 6 bases for J; bases not matched to a gene: 3.

V gene TRBV19 combines with J gene TRBJ1-5; 7 bases are shared with TRBD1. The CDR3 is made up of 15 amino acids. J gave up 5 bases and V 3 bases, and 7 bases lay outside the gene matches. The germline CDR1 and CDR2 sequences are LNHDA and SQIVND (reference sequence). The CDR3 nucleotides are TGTGCCAGTAGTATCGGACAGGTGTTCTATCAGCCCCAGCATTTT. It codes for CASSIGQVFYQPQHF.

This chain links TRBV5-1 with TRBJ2-5, with D hard to call. CDR3 length: 13 amino acids. CDR1 and CDR2 (germline): SGHRS, YFSETQ. The germline V and J ends were trimmed by 4 bases and 5 bases, with 12 bases remaining between them. The CDR3 DNA reads TGCGCCAGCAGCCCCGGTTGGCGGGAGACCCAGTACTTC. This sequence encodes CASSPGWRETQYF.

The V gene is TRBV7-3, the J gene TRBJ2-1; TRBD1 matches at 8 bases. CDR1 is SGHTA and CDR2 is FQGTGA in the germline V gene. This CDR3 spans 14 amino acids. With V trimmed by 0 bases and J by 7 bases, 2 bases remained unmatched. In nucleotides, the CDR3 is TGTGCCAGCAGCTTAACGACAGGGGATAATGAGCAGTTCTTC. Residues: CASSLTTGDNEQFF.

The rearrangement joins TRBV7-2 to TRBJ2-1; D tentatively fits TRBD1 or TRBD2 (6 bases each). The V end was cut by 6 bases, the J end by 0 bases, with 15 bases between. Germline CDR1 is SGHTA and CDR2 is FQGNSA. This CDR3 has 16 amino acids. The CDR3 bases are TGTGCCAGCAGTCTAGGGGGGCCTAGCTCCTACAATGAGCAGTTCTTC. Its protein is CASSLGGPSSYNEQFF.

The chain joins TRBV7-3 to TRBJ2-1; D uncertain. This CDR3 has 13 amino acids. CDR1 and CDR2 from the germline V gene are SGHTA and FQGTGA. Trimming left V 4 bases short and J 5 bases short, with 9 bases between. CDR3 residues: CASSSRRDNEQFF. The CDR3 nucleotides read TGTGCCAGCAGCTCCCGACGGGACAATGAGCAGTTCTTC.

V is TRBV7-2 and J is TRBJ1-2; 9 bases fit TRBD1. Looked up from germline, CDR1 is SGHTA and CDR2 is FQGNSA. The CDR3 totals 16 residues. With 1 base clipped from V and 7 bases from J, the junction kept 10 bases outside the gene matches. CDR3 loop: CASSLGPRQGERGYTF. The CDR3 DNA reads as TGTGCCAGCAGCTTAGGGCCAAGACAGGGGGAGCGTGGCTACACCTTC.

The J gene is TRBJ1-1, the V gene TRBV19, with D unclear. Trimming left V 1 base short and J 4 bases short, with 13 bases between. This CDR3 contains 15 residues. The germline V gene encodes CDR1 LNHDA and CDR2 SQIVND (reference sequence). This CDR3 is CASSIARERSTEAFF. The CDR3 nucleotides are TGTGCCAGTAGTATAGCTAGGGAGAGGTCCACTGAAGCTTTCTTT.

This clone appeared a single time. The chain couples TRBV18 to TRBJ1-4, with unresolved D. V was pared by 4 bases and J by 0 bases, with 12 bases between. Per germline, CDR1 KGHSH and CDR2 LQKENI. This CDR3 contains 16 residues. CDR3: CASSLPGLATNEKLFF. The CDR3 DNA reads TGTGCCAGCTCACTCCCGGGCCTTGCAACTAATGAAAAACTGTTTTTT. Drawing the rest from reference TRBV18 and TRBJ1-4, the complete variable domain is NAGVMQNPRHLVRRRGQEARLRCSPMKGHSHVYWYRQLPEEGLKFMVYLQKENIIDESGMPKERFSAEFPKEGPSILRIQQVVRGDSAAYFCASSLPGLATNEKLFFGSGTQLSVL.

The J gene is TRBJ2-7, the V gene TRBV29-1; D is unresolved. Germline CDR1 is SQVTM and CDR2 is ANQGSEA. This CDR3 is built from 13 residues. Trimming left V 5 bases short and J 2 bases short, with 13 bases between. The DNA of the CDR3 is TGCAGCGTTCAAGGGCGGCAAACCTACGAGCAGTACTTC. Residues: CSVQGRQTYEQYF.